This TCR beta chain derives from a study of shared clonotypes between healthy human individuals. The authors distributed each subset's genomic DNA evenly over several immunoSEQ plates. Loaded into unsorted PBMC replicate PCRs was roughly 320 ng DNA, 25,000 to 30,000 T cell genomes. The data were produced by immunoSEQ multiplex PCR, yet TCRdb's version contains in-frame clones alone and is incomplete. The data contain some 510,000 clones, roughly 78% of them singletons. All of the donors resided in Nashville, Tennessee, and each was a Caucasian adult. This clone occurred a few times. One end of the junction fails to match germline, which may point to a read error. There are 14 residues in the CDR3. CDR1 and CDR2 from the germline V gene are SQVTM and ANQGSEA.

The chain employs TRBV29-1 and TRBJ1-6, with a weak D call TRBD1 (6 bases). The sample taken for sequencing was PBMCs. This clonotype originated in a woman in her thirties or forties in good health. Some clones in this sample may be carry-over from other donors' samples. In nucleotides, the CDR3 is TGCAGCGTAGAAGGTCGGGACATGGGGTCACCCCTCCACTTT. It translates to CSVEGRDMGSPLHF.